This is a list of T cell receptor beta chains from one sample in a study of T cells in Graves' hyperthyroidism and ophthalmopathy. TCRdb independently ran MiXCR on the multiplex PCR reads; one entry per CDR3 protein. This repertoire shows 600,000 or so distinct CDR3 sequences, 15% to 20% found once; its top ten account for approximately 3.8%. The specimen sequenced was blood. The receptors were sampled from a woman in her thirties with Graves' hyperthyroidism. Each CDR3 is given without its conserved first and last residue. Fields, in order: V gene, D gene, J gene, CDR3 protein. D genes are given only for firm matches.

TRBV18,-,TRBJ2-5,ASSPVPGRYQETQY
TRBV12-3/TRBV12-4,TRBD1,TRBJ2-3,ASSYGTGISTDTQY
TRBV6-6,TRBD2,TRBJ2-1,ASSYSGGGSYNEQF
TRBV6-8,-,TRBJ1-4,ASSSNDRGGEKLF
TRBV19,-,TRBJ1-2,ASSPFDGYNYGYT
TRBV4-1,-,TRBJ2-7,ASSQDQREISYEQY
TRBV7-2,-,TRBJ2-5,ASSLGGWDGLSGAQY
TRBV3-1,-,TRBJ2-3,ASSQELARGTYTDTQY
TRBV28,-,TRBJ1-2,ASQGLYGYT
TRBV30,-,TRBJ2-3,AWSVGGETDTQY
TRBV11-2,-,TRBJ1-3,ASSSLQDYSGNTIY
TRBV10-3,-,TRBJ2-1,AISESVLGARSNEQF
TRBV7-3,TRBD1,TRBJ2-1,ASSAGTGINEQF
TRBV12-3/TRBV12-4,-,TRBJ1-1,ASSESDYTEAF
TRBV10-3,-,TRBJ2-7,AISSGDYEQY
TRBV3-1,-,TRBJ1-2,ASSQGGAKYGYT
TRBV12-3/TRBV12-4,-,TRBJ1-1,ASSLGGGTTSRSVAF
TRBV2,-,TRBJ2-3,ASALVKDTQY